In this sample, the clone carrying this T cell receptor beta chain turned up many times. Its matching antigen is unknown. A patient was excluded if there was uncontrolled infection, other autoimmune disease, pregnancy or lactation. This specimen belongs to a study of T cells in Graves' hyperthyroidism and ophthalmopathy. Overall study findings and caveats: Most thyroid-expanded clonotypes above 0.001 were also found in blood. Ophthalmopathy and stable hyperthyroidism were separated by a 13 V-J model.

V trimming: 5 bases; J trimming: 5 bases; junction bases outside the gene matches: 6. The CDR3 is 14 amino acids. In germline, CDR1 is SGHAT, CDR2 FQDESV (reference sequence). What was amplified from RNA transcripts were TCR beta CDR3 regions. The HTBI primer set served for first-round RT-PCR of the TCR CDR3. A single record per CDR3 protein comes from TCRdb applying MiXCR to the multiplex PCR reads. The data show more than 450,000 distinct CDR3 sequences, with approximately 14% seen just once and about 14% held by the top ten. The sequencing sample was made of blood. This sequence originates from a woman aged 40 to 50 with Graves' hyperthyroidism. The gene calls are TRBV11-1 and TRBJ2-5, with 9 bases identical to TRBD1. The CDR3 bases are TGTGCCAGCAGCCCCCGGGACAGGGTGGAGACCCAGTACTTC. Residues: CASSPRDRVETQYF.